This T cell receptor beta chain is drawn from a study of blood T cell repertoires in COVID-19. As for the study in general: Researchers got acute and convalescent COVID-19 samples from the United States, Italy and Spain. T cells, B-cell-depleted T cells, or PBMCs supplied cDNA or gDNA.

Seattle researchers signed up patients amid active infection and tracked them longitudinally. How the authors handled the data: For nucleated cells, counts were estimated from reference gene primer amplification. The assay was immunoSEQ multiplex PCR, and TCRdb's table has in-frame clones only and misses some. V and J calls and clone size are as listed in that table; D and trimming were resolved from the DNA. This sample has about 87,000 clones, with roughly 91% found just once. With 4 bases clipped from V and 7 bases from J, the junction kept 8 bases outside the gene matches. The CDR3 sequence is 15 residues long. Germline V gene data show CDR1 as PRHDT and CDR2 as FYEKMQ (reference sequence).

The specimen sequenced was peripheral blood. The chain has TRBV13 and TRBJ2-1, with 9 positions matching TRBD2. The sequence was collected from a man aged 18 to 30 with COVID-19, enrolled during active disease. CDR3 DNA sequence: TGTGCCAGCAGCTCGGTAGGCGGGAGGGGTAATGAGCAGTTCTTC. Residues: CASSSVGGRGNEQFF.